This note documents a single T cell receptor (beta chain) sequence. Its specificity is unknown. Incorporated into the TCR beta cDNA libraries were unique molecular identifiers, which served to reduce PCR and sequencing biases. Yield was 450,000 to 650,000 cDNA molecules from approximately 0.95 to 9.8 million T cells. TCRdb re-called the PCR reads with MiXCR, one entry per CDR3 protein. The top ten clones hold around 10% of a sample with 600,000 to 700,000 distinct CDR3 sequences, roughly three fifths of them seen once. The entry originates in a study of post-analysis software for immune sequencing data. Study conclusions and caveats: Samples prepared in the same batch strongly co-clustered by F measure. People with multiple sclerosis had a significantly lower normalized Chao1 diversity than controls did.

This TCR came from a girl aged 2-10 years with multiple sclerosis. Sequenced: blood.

DNA of the CDR3: TGTGCCAGCACCGGGACGCTAGCGGGGGACTACACAGATACGCAGTATTTT. Its protein product is CASTGTLAGDYTDTQYF. The chain has TRBV7-9 and TRBJ2-3; TRBD2 agrees at 10 bases. The CDR3 runs to 17 residues. Trimming removed 7 bases from V and 2 bases from J; junction bases left unmatched: 12. CDR1 is SEHNR and CDR2 is FQNEAQ in the germline V gene (reference sequence).